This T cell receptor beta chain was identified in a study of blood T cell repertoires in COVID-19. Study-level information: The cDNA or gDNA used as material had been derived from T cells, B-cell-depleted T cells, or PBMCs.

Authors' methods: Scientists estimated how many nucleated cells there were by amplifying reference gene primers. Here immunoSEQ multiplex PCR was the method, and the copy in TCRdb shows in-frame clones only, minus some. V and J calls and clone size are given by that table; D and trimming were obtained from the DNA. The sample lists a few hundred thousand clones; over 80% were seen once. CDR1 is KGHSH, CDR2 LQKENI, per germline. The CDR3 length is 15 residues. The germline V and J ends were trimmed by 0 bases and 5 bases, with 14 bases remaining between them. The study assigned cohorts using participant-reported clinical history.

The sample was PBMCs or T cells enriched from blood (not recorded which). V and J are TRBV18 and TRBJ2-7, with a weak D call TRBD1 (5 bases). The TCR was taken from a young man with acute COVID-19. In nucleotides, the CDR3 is TGTGCCAGCTCACCACCTGGTAGGGGCGGACACGAGCAGTACTTC. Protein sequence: CASSPPGRGGHEQYF.